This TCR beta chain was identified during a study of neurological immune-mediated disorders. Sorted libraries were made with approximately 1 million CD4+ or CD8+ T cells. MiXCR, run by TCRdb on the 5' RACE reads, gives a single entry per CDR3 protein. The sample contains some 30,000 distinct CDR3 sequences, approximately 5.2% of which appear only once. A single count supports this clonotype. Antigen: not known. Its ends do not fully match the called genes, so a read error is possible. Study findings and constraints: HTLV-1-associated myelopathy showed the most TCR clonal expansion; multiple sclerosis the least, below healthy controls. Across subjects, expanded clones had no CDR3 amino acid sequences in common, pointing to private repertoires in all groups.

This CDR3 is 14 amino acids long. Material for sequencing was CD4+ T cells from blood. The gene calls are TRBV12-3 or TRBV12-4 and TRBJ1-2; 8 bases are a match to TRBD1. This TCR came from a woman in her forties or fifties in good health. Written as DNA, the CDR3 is TGTGCCAGCAGCCCCTCAGGGGGCTTTAATGGCTACACATTC. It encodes CASSPSGGFNGYTF.